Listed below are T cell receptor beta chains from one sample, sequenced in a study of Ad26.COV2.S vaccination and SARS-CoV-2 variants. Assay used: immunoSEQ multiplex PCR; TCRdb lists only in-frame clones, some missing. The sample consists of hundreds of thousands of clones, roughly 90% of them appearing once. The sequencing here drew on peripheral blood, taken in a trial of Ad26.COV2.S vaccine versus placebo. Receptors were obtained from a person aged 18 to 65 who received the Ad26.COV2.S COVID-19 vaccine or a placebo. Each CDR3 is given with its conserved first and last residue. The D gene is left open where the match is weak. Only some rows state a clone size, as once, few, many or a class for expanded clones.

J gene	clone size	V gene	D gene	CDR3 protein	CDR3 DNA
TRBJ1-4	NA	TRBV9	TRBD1	CASSPWTGNNEKLFF	TGTGCCAGCAGCCCCTGGACAGGGAATAATGAAAAACTGTTTTTT
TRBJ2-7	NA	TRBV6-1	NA	CASREGGVVMYEQYF	TGTGCCAGCAGGGAAGGTGGGGTAGTGATGTACGAGCAGTACTTC
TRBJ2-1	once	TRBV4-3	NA	CASSQDSVSGYYNEQFF	TGCGCCAGCAGCCAAGATTCGGTCTCGGGCTACTACAATGAGCAGTTCTTC
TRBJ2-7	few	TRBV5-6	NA	CASSLGWQGGDEQYF	TGTGCCAGCAGCTTGGGGTGGCAGGGTGGGGACGAGCAGTACTTC
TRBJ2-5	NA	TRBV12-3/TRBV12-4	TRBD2	CASSLWGGETQYF	TGTGCCAGCAGTTTATGGGGGGGGGAGACCCAGTACTTC
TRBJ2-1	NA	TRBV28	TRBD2	CASRRAGGRHEQFF	TGTGCCAGCCGCAGGGCGGGAGGGCGTCATGAGCAGTTCTTC
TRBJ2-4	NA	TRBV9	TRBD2	CASSVVSGGGNIQYF	TGTGCCAGCAGCGTAGTTAGCGGGGGTGGAAACATTCAGTACTTC
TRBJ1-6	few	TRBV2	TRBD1	CASREQGGNNSPLHF	TGTGCCAGCAGGGAACAGGGGGGGAATAATTCACCCCTCCACTTT
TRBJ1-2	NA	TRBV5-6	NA	CASSLASNYGYTF	TGTGCCAGCAGCCTTGCCTCTAACTATGGCTACACCTTC
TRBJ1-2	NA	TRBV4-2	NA	CASSQAEGGNYGYTF	TGTGCCAGCAGCCAAGCAGAAGGGGGGAACTATGGCTACACCTTC
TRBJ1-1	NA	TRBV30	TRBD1	CAWSTGGLTEAFF	TGTGCCTGGAGTACAGGGGGCCTCACTGAAGCTTTCTTT
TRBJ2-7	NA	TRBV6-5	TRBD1	CASSSPGQPYEQYF	TGTGCCAGCAGTTCCCCGGGACAGCCATACGAGCAGTACTTC
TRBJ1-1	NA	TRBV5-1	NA	CASSLDTYEAFF	TGCGCCAGCAGCTTGGACACTTATGAAGCTTTCTTT
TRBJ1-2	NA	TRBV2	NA	CASSLFGRNGYTF	TGTGCCAGCAGTCTATTCGGGAGAAATGGCTACACCTTC
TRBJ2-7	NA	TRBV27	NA	CASGPARGAYEQYF	TGTGCCAGCGGCCCGGCCAGAGGAGCCTACGAGCAGTACTTC
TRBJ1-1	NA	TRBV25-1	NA	CASSDYGGPNEAFF	TGTGCCAGCAGTGACTATGGCGGACCAAATGAAGCTTTCTTT
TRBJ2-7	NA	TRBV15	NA	CATSRDYGGTYEQYF	TGTGCCACCAGCAGAGATTATGGCGGAACCTACGAGCAGTACTTC
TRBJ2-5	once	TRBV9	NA	CASSITTGETQYF	TGTGCCAGCAGCATCACAACGGGGGAAACCCAGTACTTC
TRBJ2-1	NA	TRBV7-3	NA	CASSLQLGLPNEQFF	TGTGCCAGCAGCTTGCAACTTGGACTTCCCAATGAGCAGTTCTTC
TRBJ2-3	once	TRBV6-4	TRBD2	CASSDSGTSGADTQYF	TGTGCCAGCAGTGACTCGGGGACTAGCGGGGCAGATACGCAGTATTTT
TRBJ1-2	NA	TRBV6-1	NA	CASSEGGGRLYGYTF	TGTGCCAGCAGTGAAGGGGGGGGGCGGCTCTATGGCTACACCTTC